This TCR beta chain stems from a study of cytomegalovirus exposure and HLA in healthy donors. Study-level findings and limits: Another analysis was done later, and it associated around 16,000 TCR beta sequences with HLA alleles at 0.05 false discovery rate. Later work found most CMV-associated TCR beta chains apparently HLA-restricted.

V lost 4 bases and J lost 8, with 18 bases in between. The CDR3 is 15 residues long. Germline V gene sequence: CDR1 LNHDA, CDR2 SQIVND (reference sequence). Details on this clone: Its specificity is not known.

PCR amplification relied on 60 Vbeta primers (plus 13 Jbeta primers). TCRdb's copy holds only in-frame clones and misses some; the assay was immunoSEQ multiplex PCR. The sample yields 150,000 or so clones, around two thirds seen once. This clonotype was obtained from a woman aged 55 to 70 in good health and CMV-seropositive. The rearrangement joins TRBV19 to TRBJ2-1; D might be TRBD2 (7 bases). The sequenced sample was PBMCs. CDR3 loop: CASSTVGGRGDEQFF. In DNA form, the CDR3 reads TGTGCCAGTAGTACCGTTGGGGGGAGGGGGGATGAGCAGTTCTTC.